Listed below are T cell receptor beta chains from one sample, sequenced in a study of blood T cell repertoires in COVID-19. Repertoires were generated with immunoSEQ multiplex PCR, while TCRdb's copy carries only in-frame clones and drops some. This table holds around 200,000 clones, more than 75% found once. The sequenced sample consisted of PBMCs or T cells enriched from blood (not recorded which). The receptor source for this set is a woman aged 40 to 50 with acute COVID-19. CDR3s include the opening cysteine and the closing phenylalanine or tryptophan. A D gene is named only where the DNA matches it firmly. Rows give clone size only sometimes, using once, few, many, or a class for an expanded clone.

v_call	cdr3_length	d_call	clone_size	j_call	cdr3_nt	cdr3_aa
TRBV7-2	14	NA	NA	TRBJ1-5	TGTGCCAGCAGCTTAAGGGGGGGCCATCAGCCCCAGCATTTT	CASSLRGGHQPQHF
TRBV7-3	16	TRBD2	NA	TRBJ2-3	TGTGCCAGCAGCTTATCGGGCGGGGGGGGCACAGATACGCAGTATTTT	CASSLSGGGGTDTQYF
TRBV24-1	18	TRBD2	NA	TRBJ2-1	TGTGCCACCAGTGATCTAGTCTCTAGCGGGGCCTCCTACAATGAGCAGTTCTTC	CATSDLVSSGASYNEQFF
TRBV19	16	NA	few	TRBJ2-7	TGTGCCAGTAGTATAGCCACAACTGGACAGTCGGGCGAGCAGTACTTC	CASSIATTGQSGEQYF
TRBV9	17	TRBD2	NA	TRBJ2-7	TGTGCCAGCAGCGTAGAGGCTAGCGGGAGTTTAGGCTACGAGCAGTACTTC	CASSVEASGSLGYEQYF
TRBV9	16	TRBD2	NA	TRBJ2-5	TGTGCCAGCAGCCCCACCCTTGACGGGGGGGTTGGGACCCAGTACTTC	CASSPTLDGGVGTQYF
TRBV28	16	TRBD2	NA	TRBJ2-2	TGTGCCAGCAATCAACCGGGGGGGCTTCTGATCGGGGAGCTGTTTTTT	CASNQPGGLLIGELFF
TRBV19	15	NA	NA	TRBJ1-4	TGTGCCAGTAGTATCCAATCCGGAGACAATGAAAAACTGTTTTTT	CASSIQSGDNEKLFF
TRBV28	16	NA	NA	TRBJ1-6	TGTGCCAGCAGTTTCGGAGGTAGGGGGAGAGGATCACCCCTCCACTTT	CASSFGGRGRGSPLHF
TRBV28	13	NA	few	TRBJ2-2	TGTGCCAGTCCGGACAGCTACACCGGGGAGCTGTTTTTT	CASPDSYTGELFF
TRBV24-1	15	NA	NA	TRBJ1-2	TGTGCCACCAGTGATCACCCACGGGGGGCTGGAGGCTACACCTTC	CATSDHPRGAGGYTF
TRBV2	15	TRBD1	NA	TRBJ2-7	TGTGCCAGCAGTGCAATGACAGGGCCCTCCTACGAGCAGTACTTC	CASSAMTGPSYEQYF
TRBV19	14	NA	once	TRBJ2-3	TGTGCCAGTAGTATAAACCAGGGCACAGATACGCAGTATTTT	CASSINQGTDTQYF
TRBV10-2	14	NA	NA	TRBJ1-4	TGCGCCAGCAGATTGGGGCCGACTAATGAAAAACTGTTTTTT	CASRLGPTNEKLFF
TRBV27	15	TRBD2	NA	TRBJ2-7	TGTGCCAGCAGTCCCTCGCGCGGGGGTCTCTACGAGCAGTACTTC	CASSPSRGGLYEQYF
TRBV30	13	NA	NA	TRBJ1-6	TGTGCCTCCGGCTGGGGGGATAATTCACCCCTCCACTTT	CASGWGDNSPLHF
TRBV9	14	TRBD2	NA	TRBJ2-1	TGTGCCAGCAGCATACTAGCGGGTGGCAATGAGCAGTTCTTC	CASSILAGGNEQFF